This TCR beta chain was sequenced during a study of shared clonotypes between healthy human individuals. General study points: Against clonotypes common to all four donors, non-shared ones had lower generation probabilities. When naive CD4 clonotypes were compared across a handful of donors, approximately 5% were shared.

From germline, CDR1 is SGHNT and CDR2 YYREEE (reference sequence). V lost 0 bases, J lost 7 bases, and 14 bases lay in between. The length of the CDR3 is 16 residues. As for this clone: What it recognizes is unknown.

In the study's own analysis: Junction-only immunoSEQ data arrived without quality scores, meaning filtering differed. Produced via immunoSEQ multiplex PCR; TCRdb's table is partial and in-frame only. V, J and clone size reflect that table, while D and trimming were determined from the DNA. The sample records under 1,100,000 clones, around 74% being singletons. This TCR came from a man aged 18-30 years in good health. The V call is TRBV5-4, the J call TRBJ1-6; D gene unclear. Sequenced sample: memory CD4+ T cells sorted from blood. Subset here: CD45RA-negative fraction. Written as DNA, the CDR3 is TGTGCCAGCAGCTTGGCCGCCGGTTTTAAAAATTCACCCCTCCACTTT. Translation gives CASSLAAGFKNSPLHF.